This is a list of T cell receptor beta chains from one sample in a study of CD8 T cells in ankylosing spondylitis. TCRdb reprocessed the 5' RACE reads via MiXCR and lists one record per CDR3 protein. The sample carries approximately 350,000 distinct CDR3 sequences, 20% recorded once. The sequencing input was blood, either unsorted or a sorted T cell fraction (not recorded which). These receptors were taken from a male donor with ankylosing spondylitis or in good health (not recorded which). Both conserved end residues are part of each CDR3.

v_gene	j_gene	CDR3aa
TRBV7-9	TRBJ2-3	CASSLSNRGLRTDTQYF
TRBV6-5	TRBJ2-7	CASSYGGTHYEQYF
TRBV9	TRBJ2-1	CASSVVSGGPPEQFF
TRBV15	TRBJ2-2	CATSGPGQTTNTGELFF
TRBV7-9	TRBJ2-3	CASSLTRGVADTQYF
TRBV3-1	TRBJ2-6	CASSRKGGSGANVLTF
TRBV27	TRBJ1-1	CASSLSGDYTEAFF
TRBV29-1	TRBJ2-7	CSVIRGASYEQYF
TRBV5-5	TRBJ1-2	CASSSGGGNYGYTF
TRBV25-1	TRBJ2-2	CASSERGRGELFF
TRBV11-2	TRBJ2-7	CASSGDTYYEQYF
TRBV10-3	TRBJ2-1	CAIRAGTGGDNEQFF
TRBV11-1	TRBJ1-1	CASSLARRNTEAFF
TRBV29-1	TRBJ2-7	CSVEGGTTYEQYF
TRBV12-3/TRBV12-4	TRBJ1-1	CASSLALAVNTEAFF
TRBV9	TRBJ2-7	CASSVLPGPNYEQYF
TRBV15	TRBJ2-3	CATRPGGGTQYF
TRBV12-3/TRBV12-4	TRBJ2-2	CASSPRGGGETGELFF
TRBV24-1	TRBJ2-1	CATSVGTSSYNEQFF
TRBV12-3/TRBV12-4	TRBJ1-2	CASSIPGGDGYTF
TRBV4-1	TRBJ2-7	CASSRGGITYEQYF
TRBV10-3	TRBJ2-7	CAITTDRVREQYF
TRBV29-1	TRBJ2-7	CSVVLGGRSSYEQYF
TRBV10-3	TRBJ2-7	CAISVLEVSYEQYF
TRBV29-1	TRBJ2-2	CSVHPGGVNTGELFF
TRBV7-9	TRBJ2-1	CASSRGGGWGYNEQFF
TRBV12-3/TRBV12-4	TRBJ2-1	CASSSGQLYNEQFF
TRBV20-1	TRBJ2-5	CSAGTSGGESYETQYF
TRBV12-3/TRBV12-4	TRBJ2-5	CASSSGPWATQYF